The rows below give T cell receptor beta chains drawn from one sample of a study of T-cell memory formation after mild COVID-19. TCRdb used MiXCR to reprocess the 5' RACE reads, holding one entry per CDR3 protein. The repertoire holds roughly 550,000 distinct CDR3 sequences, with roughly 22% as singletons. Sequenced material: PBMCs or a T cell subset sorted from them (not recorded which). All receptors derive from an adult woman who had mild COVID-19 (a few samples of this study predate the infection). Cell type and time point are not known. Each CDR3 is given with its conserved first and last residue. Fields, in order: J gene, D gene, V gene, clone size, CDR3 length, CDR3 DNA, CDR3 protein. The D gene is left open where the match is weak. Expanded clones get a size class; other rows say once, few or many, or leave the size out.

j_call: TRBJ2-1; d_call: TRBD2; v_call: TRBV20-1; clone_size: .; cdr3_length: 16; cdr3_nt: TGCAGTGCTAGAGACGGGACTAGCGGGAGTATGGCGGAGCAGTTCTTC; cdr3_aa: CSARDGTSGSMAEQFF
j_call: TRBJ1-6; d_call: .; v_call: TRBV5-1; clone_size: few; cdr3_length: 17; cdr3_nt: TGCGCCAGCAGCTTATCCTTGGGGAGCTCCTATAATTCACCCCTCCACTTT; cdr3_aa: CASSLSLGSSYNSPLHF
j_call: TRBJ2-7; d_call: .; v_call: TRBV4-2; clone_size: few; cdr3_length: 15; cdr3_nt: TGTGCCAGCAGCCATCCCTCTGGGGGTTCCTACGAGCAGTACTTC; cdr3_aa: CASSHPSGGSYEQYF
j_call: TRBJ1-1; d_call: .; v_call: TRBV3-1; clone_size: few; cdr3_length: 14; cdr3_nt: TGTGCCAGCAGCCAATCGGTCGATGGGACTGAAGCTTTCTTT; cdr3_aa: CASSQSVDGTEAFF
j_call: TRBJ2-7; d_call: TRBD2; v_call: TRBV28; clone_size: .; cdr3_length: 15; cdr3_nt: TGTGCCAGCAAGGCGAGGGCTAGCGGGAAAAACGAGCAGTACTTC; cdr3_aa: CASKARASGKNEQYF
j_call: TRBJ2-1; d_call: .; v_call: TRBV16; clone_size: .; cdr3_length: 13; cdr3_nt: TGTGCCAGCAGCTTACAAAGGGGGAATGAGCAGTTCTTC; cdr3_aa: CASSLQRGNEQFF
j_call: TRBJ2-7; d_call: .; v_call: TRBV4-3; clone_size: .; cdr3_length: 15; cdr3_nt: TGCGCCAGCAGCCAAGAACCAGGAATTACGGACGAGCAGTACTTC; cdr3_aa: CASSQEPGITDEQYF
j_call: TRBJ1-6; d_call: TRBD1; v_call: TRBV3-1; clone_size: .; cdr3_length: 14; cdr3_nt: TGTGCCAGCAGCCTCCAGGGGGGGAATTCACCCCTCCACTTT; cdr3_aa: CASSLQGGNSPLHF
j_call: TRBJ1-2; d_call: TRBD1; v_call: TRBV2; clone_size: .; cdr3_length: 16; cdr3_nt: TGTGCCAGCCTTCCGCTAACGACAGGGAGTAGCCATGGCTACACCTTC; cdr3_aa: CASLPLTTGSSHGYTF
j_call: TRBJ1-3; d_call: .; v_call: TRBV18; clone_size: .; cdr3_length: 18; cdr3_nt: TGTGCCAGCTCACCTACTAGTGGCGGGGGAACCTCTGGAAACACCATATATTTT; cdr3_aa: CASSPTSGGGTSGNTIYF
j_call: TRBJ2-1; d_call: .; v_call: TRBV10-3; clone_size: .; cdr3_length: 13; cdr3_nt: TGTGCCATCAGTGAGCGGGACGTAGCCGGGCAGTTCTTC; cdr3_aa: CAISERDVAGQFF
j_call: TRBJ2-1; d_call: .; v_call: TRBV6-2/TRBV6-3; clone_size: .; cdr3_length: 15; cdr3_nt: TGTGCCAGCACAAAAGACAGAAGACTTTACAATGAGCAGTTCTTC; cdr3_aa: CASTKDRRLYNEQFF
j_call: TRBJ1-6; d_call: TRBD1; v_call: TRBV3-1; clone_size: few; cdr3_length: 15; cdr3_nt: TGTGCCAGCAGCCAAATAAGTACAGGGGACTCACCCCTCCACTTT; cdr3_aa: CASSQISTGDSPLHF
j_call: TRBJ1-1; d_call: .; v_call: TRBV20-1; clone_size: once; cdr3_length: 15; cdr3_nt: TGCAGTGCTAGAGGCAAACAGGGTATAGACACTGAAGCTTTCTTT; cdr3_aa: CSARGKQGIDTEAFF
j_call: TRBJ2-1; d_call: .; v_call: TRBV5-1; clone_size: .; cdr3_length: 16; cdr3_nt: TGCGCCAGCAGATTGTATGCCACAACGTCCTACAATGAGCAGTTCTTC; cdr3_aa: CASRLYATTSYNEQFF
j_call: TRBJ2-7; d_call: .; v_call: TRBV24-1; clone_size: .; cdr3_length: 15; cdr3_nt: TGTGCCACCAGTGATGCTGACAAGAACTCCTACGAGCAGTACTTC; cdr3_aa: CATSDADKNSYEQYF
j_call: TRBJ2-1; d_call: TRBD2; v_call: TRBV9; clone_size: .; cdr3_length: 15; cdr3_nt: TGTGCCAGCAGCGTAGGCGGGAGAGTAGGCAATGAGCAGTTCTTC; cdr3_aa: CASSVGGRVGNEQFF
j_call: TRBJ2-5; d_call: .; v_call: TRBV7-9; clone_size: once; cdr3_length: 17; cdr3_nt: TGTGCCAGCAGCTTAAGGCCCCTAGGACGGCCGGGGGAGACCCAGTACTTC; cdr3_aa: CASSLRPLGRPGETQYF
j_call: TRBJ1-5; d_call: .; v_call: TRBV28; clone_size: .; cdr3_length: 15; cdr3_nt: TGTGCCAGCAGTTTTCCCGCAGGGTACAATCAGCCCCAGCATTTT; cdr3_aa: CASSFPAGYNQPQHF
j_call: TRBJ2-7; d_call: .; v_call: TRBV5-1; clone_size: few; cdr3_length: 13; cdr3_nt: TGCGCCAGCAGCCCCCAAGCCTCAAACGAGCAGTACTTC; cdr3_aa: CASSPQASNEQYF
j_call: TRBJ1-1; d_call: TRBD1; v_call: TRBV18; clone_size: .; cdr3_length: 16; cdr3_nt: TGTGCCAGCTCACCCCTCGGGACAGGGTCGGGCACTGAAGCTTTCTTT; cdr3_aa: CASSPLGTGSGTEAFF
j_call: TRBJ2-3; d_call: TRBD2; v_call: TRBV11-2; clone_size: few; cdr3_length: 18; cdr3_nt: TGTGCCAGCAGCCCAGGGACTAGCGGATCATACCTAGCAGATACGCAGTATTTT; cdr3_aa: CASSPGTSGSYLADTQYF
j_call: TRBJ2-5; d_call: TRBD1; v_call: TRBV30; clone_size: .; cdr3_length: 15; cdr3_nt: TGTGCCTGGAGTCCCGGGACAGGGGGAGGAGAGACCCAGTACTTC; cdr3_aa: CAWSPGTGGGETQYF
j_call: TRBJ2-2; d_call: TRBD1; v_call: TRBV25-1; clone_size: .; cdr3_length: 16; cdr3_nt: TGTGCCAGCTCTGGGGTTGGGACAGGGGGAACCGGGGAGCTGTTTTTT; cdr3_aa: CASSGVGTGGTGELFF
j_call: TRBJ2-2; d_call: .; v_call: TRBV12-3/TRBV12-4; clone_size: .; cdr3_length: 14; cdr3_nt: TGTGCCTCCAGTGGGGGACTGAACACCGGGGAGCTGTTTTTT; cdr3_aa: CASSGGLNTGELFF
j_call: TRBJ2-7; d_call: .; v_call: TRBV29-1; clone_size: .; cdr3_length: 14; cdr3_nt: TGCAGCGTTGCGAGGGACACGTCTCCCTACGAGCAGTACTTC; cdr3_aa: CSVARDTSPYEQYF
j_call: TRBJ2-4; d_call: .; v_call: TRBV29-1; clone_size: .; cdr3_length: 15; cdr3_nt: TGCAGCGTTGAGAGGGGGGCAGGTGCCAAAAACATTCAGTACTTC; cdr3_aa: CSVERGAGAKNIQYF
j_call: TRBJ2-2; d_call: TRBD1; v_call: TRBV6-5; clone_size: .; cdr3_length: 15; cdr3_nt: TGTGCCAGAAGTTACATCGACAGGGCGAGCGGGGAGCTGTTTTTT; cdr3_aa: CARSYIDRASGELFF
j_call: TRBJ2-7; d_call: .; v_call: TRBV7-6; clone_size: .; cdr3_length: 13; cdr3_nt: TGTGCCAGCAGCCCCGACACTTCCTACGAGCAGTACTTC; cdr3_aa: CASSPDTSYEQYF
j_call: TRBJ2-7; d_call: TRBD1; v_call: TRBV20-1; clone_size: few; cdr3_length: 15; cdr3_nt: TGCAGTGCTAGGCTACCGGGACAGGGTTCCTACGAGCAGTACTTC; cdr3_aa: CSARLPGQGSYEQYF
j_call: TRBJ2-5; d_call: TRBD2; v_call: TRBV5-1; clone_size: few; cdr3_length: 16; cdr3_nt: TGCGCCAGCAGCCGCGATGGAGCGGGAGTGTGGGAGACCCAGTACTTC; cdr3_aa: CASSRDGAGVWETQYF
j_call: TRBJ2-7; d_call: .; v_call: TRBV14; clone_size: few; cdr3_length: 14; cdr3_nt: TGTGCCAGCAGCTTGCGGGGCGCGAGCTCCGAGCAGTACTTC; cdr3_aa: CASSLRGASSEQYF
j_call: TRBJ2-5; d_call: TRBD1; v_call: TRBV25-1; clone_size: many; cdr3_length: 16; cdr3_nt: TGTGCCAGCAGTCCGCTCGGACAGGGTATCCAAGAGACCCAGTACTTC; cdr3_aa: CASSPLGQGIQETQYF
j_call: TRBJ2-7; d_call: .; v_call: TRBV10-3; clone_size: .; cdr3_length: 13; cdr3_nt: TGTGCCATCAGTGAACCCCTCTATGACGAGCAGTACTTC; cdr3_aa: CAISEPLYDEQYF
j_call: TRBJ2-7; d_call: .; v_call: TRBV11-2; clone_size: few; cdr3_length: 15; cdr3_nt: TGTGCCAGCAGCATCGGACAGATTGAAACCTACGAGCAGTACTTC; cdr3_aa: CASSIGQIETYEQYF
j_call: TRBJ1-2; d_call: .; v_call: TRBV11-2; clone_size: .; cdr3_length: 14; cdr3_nt: TGTGCCAGCAGCTTAGTTAGGGCTGGCTATGGCTACACCTTC; cdr3_aa: CASSLVRAGYGYTF
j_call: TRBJ2-2; d_call: .; v_call: TRBV7-6; clone_size: many; cdr3_length: 13; cdr3_nt: TGTGCCAGCAGCTCTTTCCCGGCCGGGGAGCTGTTTTTT; cdr3_aa: CASSSFPAGELFF
j_call: TRBJ1-1; d_call: .; v_call: TRBV12-3/TRBV12-4; clone_size: .; cdr3_length: 12; cdr3_nt: TGTGCCAGCAGTTTTCGAACCTTTGAAGCTTTCTTT; cdr3_aa: CASSFRTFEAFF
j_call: TRBJ2-7; d_call: .; v_call: TRBV6-1; clone_size: few; cdr3_length: 17; cdr3_nt: TGTGCCAGCAGTGAAGCTCTAAGAACAGAATCGTCCTACGAGCAGTACTTC; cdr3_aa: CASSEALRTESSYEQYF
j_call: TRBJ2-1; d_call: TRBD2; v_call: TRBV20-1; clone_size: few; cdr3_length: 15; cdr3_nt: TGCAGTGCTAGGAAGAGCGGGAGATCCTACAATGAGCAGTTCTTC; cdr3_aa: CSARKSGRSYNEQFF